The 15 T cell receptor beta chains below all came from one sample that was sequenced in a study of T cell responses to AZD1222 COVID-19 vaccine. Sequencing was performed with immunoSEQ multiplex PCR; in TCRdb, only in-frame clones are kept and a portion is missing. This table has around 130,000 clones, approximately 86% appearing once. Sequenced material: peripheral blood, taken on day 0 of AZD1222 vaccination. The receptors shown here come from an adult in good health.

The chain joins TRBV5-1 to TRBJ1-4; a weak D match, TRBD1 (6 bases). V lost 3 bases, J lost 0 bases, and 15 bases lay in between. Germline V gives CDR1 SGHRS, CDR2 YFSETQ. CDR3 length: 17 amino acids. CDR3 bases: TGCGCCAGCAGCTGGAGGGGGTTGCAGGCAACTAATGAAAAACTGTTTTTT. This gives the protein CASSWRGLQATNEKLFF.

CDR3 in DNA: TGTGCCAGCAGCCCAGAGGGCCTGCGGGGCACTGAAGCTTTCTTT. Encoded protein: CASSPEGLRGTEAFF. The chain employs TRBV7-2 and TRBJ1-1; no clear D gene. Germline V gene lookup returns CDR1 SGHTA and CDR2 FQGNSA. This CDR3 is 15 amino acids long. Trimming shortened V by 5 bases and J by 4 bases, and 17 bases separated the two germline ends. Together with reference TRBV7-2 and TRBJ1-1, the CDR3 gives the full variable domain: GAGVSQSPSNKVTEKGKDVELRCDPISGHTALYWYRQSLGQGLEFLIYFQGNSAPDKSGLPSDRFSAERTGGSVSTLTIQRTQQEDSAVYLCASSPEGLRGTEAFFGQGTRLTVV.

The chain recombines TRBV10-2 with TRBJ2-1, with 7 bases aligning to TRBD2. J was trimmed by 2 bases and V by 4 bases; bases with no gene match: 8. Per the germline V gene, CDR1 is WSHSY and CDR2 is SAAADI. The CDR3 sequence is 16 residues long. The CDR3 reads CASSADVLAAYNEQFF. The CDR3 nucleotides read TGCGCCAGCAGTGCGGACGTCCTAGCGGCCTACAATGAGCAGTTCTTC.

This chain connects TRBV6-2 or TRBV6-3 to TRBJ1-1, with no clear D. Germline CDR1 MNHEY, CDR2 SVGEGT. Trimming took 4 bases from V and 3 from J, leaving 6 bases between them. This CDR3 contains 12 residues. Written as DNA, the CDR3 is TGTGCCAGCAGTTCTAGATACACTGAAGCTTTCTTT. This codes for CASSSRYTEAFF.

CDR3 coding DNA: TGTGCCAGCTCACCAGCGGATATAGGCGAGCAGTACTTC. Its translation: CASSPADIGEQYF. The chain joins TRBV18 to TRBJ2-7; D gene ambiguous. The CDR3 spans 13 residues. Germline CDR1 and CDR2: KGHSH and LQKENI. Deletions cut 2 bases from V and 6 bases from J, with 11 bases between.

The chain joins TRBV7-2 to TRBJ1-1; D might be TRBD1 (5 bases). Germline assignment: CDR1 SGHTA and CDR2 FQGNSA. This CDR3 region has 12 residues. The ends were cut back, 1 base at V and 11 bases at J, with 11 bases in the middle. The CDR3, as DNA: TGTGCCAGCAGCTTAGGTGGCAGGGCGGCTTTCTTT. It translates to CASSLGGRAAFF.

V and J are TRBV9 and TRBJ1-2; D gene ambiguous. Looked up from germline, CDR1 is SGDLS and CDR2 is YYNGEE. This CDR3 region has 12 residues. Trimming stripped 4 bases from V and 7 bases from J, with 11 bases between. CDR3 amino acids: CASSRRGGGYTF. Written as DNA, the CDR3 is TGTGCCAGCAGCAGACGAGGTGGTGGCTACACCTTC. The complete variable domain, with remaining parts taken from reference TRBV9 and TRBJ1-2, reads DSGVTQTPKHLITATGQRVTLRCSPRSGDLSVYWYQQSLDQGLQFLIQYYNGEERAKGNILERFSAQQFPDLHSELNLSSLELGDSALYFCASSRRGGGYTFGSGTRLTVV.

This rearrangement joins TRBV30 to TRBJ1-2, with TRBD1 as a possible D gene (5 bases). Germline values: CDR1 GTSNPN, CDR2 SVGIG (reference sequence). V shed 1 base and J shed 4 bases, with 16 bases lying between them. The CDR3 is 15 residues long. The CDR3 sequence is CAWSATAGSTYGYTF. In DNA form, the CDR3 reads TGTGCCTGGAGTGCCACCGCAGGGTCTACCTATGGCTACACCTTC.

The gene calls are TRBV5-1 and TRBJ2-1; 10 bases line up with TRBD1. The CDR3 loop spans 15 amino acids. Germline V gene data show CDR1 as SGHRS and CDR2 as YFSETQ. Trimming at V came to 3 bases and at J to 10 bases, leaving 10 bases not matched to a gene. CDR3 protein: CASSSAGTGALEQFF. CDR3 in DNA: TGCGCCAGCAGCTCCGCCGGGACAGGGGCCCTGGAGCAGTTCTTC.

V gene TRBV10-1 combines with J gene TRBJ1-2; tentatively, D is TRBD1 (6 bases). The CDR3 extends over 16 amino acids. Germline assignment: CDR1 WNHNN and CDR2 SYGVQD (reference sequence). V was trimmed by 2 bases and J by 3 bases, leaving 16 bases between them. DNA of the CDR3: TGCGCCAGCAGTGAGAGTTTTGGGGGGCTGCACTATGGCTACACCTTC. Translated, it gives CASSESFGGLHYGYTF.

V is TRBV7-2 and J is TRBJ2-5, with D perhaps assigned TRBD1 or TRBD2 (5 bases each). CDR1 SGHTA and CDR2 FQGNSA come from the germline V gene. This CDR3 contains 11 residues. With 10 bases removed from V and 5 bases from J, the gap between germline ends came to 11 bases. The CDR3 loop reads CANDEGETQYF. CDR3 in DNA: TGTGCCAACGACGAGGGGGAGACCCAGTACTTC.

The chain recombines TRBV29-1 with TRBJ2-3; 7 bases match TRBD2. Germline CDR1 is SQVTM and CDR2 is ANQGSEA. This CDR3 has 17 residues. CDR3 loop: CSAEREPISSSTDTQYF. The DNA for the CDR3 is TGCAGTGCAGAGCGGGAACCTATTTCCTCGAGCACAGATACGCAGTATTTT.

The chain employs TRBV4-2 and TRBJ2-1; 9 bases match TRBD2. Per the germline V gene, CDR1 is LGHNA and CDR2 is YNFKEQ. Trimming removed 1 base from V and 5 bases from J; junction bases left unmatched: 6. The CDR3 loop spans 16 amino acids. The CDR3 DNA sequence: TGTGCCAGCAGCCAAGTCCGACTAGCGGAAAACAATGAGCAGTTCTTC. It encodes CASSQVRLAENNEQFF.

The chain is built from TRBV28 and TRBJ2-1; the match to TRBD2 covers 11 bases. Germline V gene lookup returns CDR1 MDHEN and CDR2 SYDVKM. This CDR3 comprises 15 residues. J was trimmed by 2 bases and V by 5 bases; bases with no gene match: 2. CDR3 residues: CASSMGLAAYNEQFF. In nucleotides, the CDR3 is TGTGCCAGCAGTATGGGACTAGCGGCCTACAATGAGCAGTTCTTC.

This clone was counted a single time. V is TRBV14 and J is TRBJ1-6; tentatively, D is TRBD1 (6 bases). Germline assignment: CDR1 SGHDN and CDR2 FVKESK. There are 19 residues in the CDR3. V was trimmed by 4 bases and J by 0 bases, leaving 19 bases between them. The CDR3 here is CASSPPGHYEHSYNSPLHF. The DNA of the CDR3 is TGTGCCAGCAGCCCTCCGGGACACTATGAACACTCCTATAATTCACCCCTCCACTTT.